This T cell receptor beta chain was captured by sequencing in a study of shared clonotypes between healthy human individuals. Only in-frame clones appear in the TCRdb table, and some are missing; sequencing was by immunoSEQ multiplex PCR. In the table there are 2 million to 2.5 million clones, approximately 93% of which are singletons. Trimming stripped 4 bases from V and 8 bases from J, with 8 bases between. Germline CDR1 and CDR2: MNHNS and SASEGT. The CDR3 is 11 residues long. The gene calls are TRBV6-1 and TRBJ1-2; D is unresolved. Sequencing was carried out using naive CD4+ T cells from PBMCs. The subset here: CD45RA+ positively selected. This TCR was recovered from a man aged 18 to 30 in good health. Some clones in this sample may be carry-over from other donors' samples. CDR3 loop: CASSGPMGYTF. Here the CDR3 DNA reads TGTGCCAGCAGTGGTCCCATGGGCTACACCTTC.